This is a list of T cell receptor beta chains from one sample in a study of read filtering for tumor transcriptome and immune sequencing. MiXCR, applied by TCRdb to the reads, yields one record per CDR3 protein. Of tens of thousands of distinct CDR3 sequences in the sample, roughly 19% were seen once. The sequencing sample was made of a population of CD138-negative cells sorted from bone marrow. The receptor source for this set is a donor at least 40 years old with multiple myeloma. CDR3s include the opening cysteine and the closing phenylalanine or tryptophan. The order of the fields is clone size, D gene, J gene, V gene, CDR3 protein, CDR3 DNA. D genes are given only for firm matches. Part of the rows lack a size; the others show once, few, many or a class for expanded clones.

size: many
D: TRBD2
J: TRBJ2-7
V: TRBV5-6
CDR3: CASSRRLAGENYPYF
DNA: TGTGCCAGCAGCCGGCGACTAGCGGGAGAAAATTATCCGTACTTC

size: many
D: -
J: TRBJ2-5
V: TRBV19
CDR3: CASSPGAYRETQYF
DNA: TGTGCCTCAAGCCCGGGGGCCTACAGGGAGACCCAGTACTTC

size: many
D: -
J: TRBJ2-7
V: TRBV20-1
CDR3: CSAPSLRAYEQYF
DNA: TGCAGTGCTCCCTCATTACGGGCGTACGAGCAGTACTTC

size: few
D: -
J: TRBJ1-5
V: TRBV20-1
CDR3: CSASDKYQPQHF
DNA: TGCAGTGCTAGTGACAAGTATCAGCCCCAGCATTTT

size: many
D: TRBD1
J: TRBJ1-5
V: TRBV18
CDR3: CASSPTDRVRDQPQHF
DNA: TGTGCCAGCTCACCTACCGACAGGGTGCGCGATCAGCCCCAGCATTTT

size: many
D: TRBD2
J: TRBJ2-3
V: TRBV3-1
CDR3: CASSPPGLATDTQYF
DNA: TGTGCCAGCAGCCCCCCCGGACTAGCGACAGATACGCAGTATTTT

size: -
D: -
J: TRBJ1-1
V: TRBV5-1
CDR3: CASILEVYTEAFF
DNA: TGCGCCAGCATCTTGGAAGTGTATACTGAAGCTTTCTTT

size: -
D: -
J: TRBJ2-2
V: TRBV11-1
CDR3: CASSLAIGQKGELFF
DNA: TGTGCCAGCAGCTTAGCGATTGGACAAAAAGGGGAGCTGTTTTTT

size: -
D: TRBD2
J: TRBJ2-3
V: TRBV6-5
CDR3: CASRSGTSGTDTQYF
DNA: TGTGCCAGCAGATCCGGGACTAGCGGCACAGATACGCAGTATTTT

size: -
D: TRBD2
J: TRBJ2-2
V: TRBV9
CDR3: CASTRMGGEVSGELFF
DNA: TGTGCCAGCACCCGGATGGGAGGGGAGGTTAGCGGGGAGCTGTTTTTT

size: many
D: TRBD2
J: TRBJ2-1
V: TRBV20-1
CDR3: CSARAGGGVAGGHYFNEQFF
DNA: TGCAGTGCTAGAGCTGGAGGCGGGGTAGCGGGAGGTCATTATTTCAATGAGCAGTTCTTC

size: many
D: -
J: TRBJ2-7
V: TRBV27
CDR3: CASSRPGGTSYEQYF
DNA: TGTGCCAGCAGCCGCCCCGGGGGTACCTCCTACGAGCAGTACTTC